One sample yielded the 26 T cell receptor beta chains listed below, sequenced in a study of beta chain features in type 1 diabetes (dated by TCRdb to between 2018 and 2020). Their antigens remain unidentified. Libraries were built with the immunoSEQ multiplex PCR assay. The entire isolated RNA was reverse transcribed using the High Capacity cDNA Reverse Transcription Kit, and thus expressed TCRB transcripts were sequenced. TCRdb's version of the immuneACCESS table is confined to in-frame rearrangements and falls short of the full clone set. An unresolved V gene accounts for under half of the shortfall where checked; the remainder is of unknown origin. Within this sample are about 650,000 clones, with around 12% of them counted one time only. Over 0.1% of the sample comes from the top ten. The paper's findings and limits, for the study overall: In all four CD4+ subsets, TCRB CDR3 length was moderately but significantly shorter in type 1 diabetes patients.

The sample taken for sequencing was naive CD4+ T cells from blood. The sample's cell subset or site label is to be understood as: true naive CD4+ T cells. Receptors originate from a man between 25 and 39 years old with type 1 diabetes.

The gene calls are TRBV5-4 and TRBJ1-6, with TRBD1 as a possible D gene (6 bases). Germline V lookup: CDR1 SGHNT, CDR2 YYREEE (reference sequence). This CDR3 is 17 amino acids long. V was cut by 4 bases and J by 4 bases, with 18 bases left in between. The CDR3 region is CASSQGGRGGYNSPLHF. The CDR3 nucleotides are TGTGCCAGCAGCCAGGGAGGCAGGGGTGGATATAATTCACCCCTCCACTTT.

This chain uses TRBV7-2 with TRBJ1-2; D call uncertain. V shed 5 bases and J shed 3 bases, with 19 bases lying between them. Germline-derived CDR1 and CDR2 are SGHTA and FQGNSA. There are 16 residues in the CDR3. The CDR3 nucleotides are TGTGCCAGCAGCGCGCGGGCCGTATTGGCGGACTATGGCTACACCTTC. The encoded protein is CASSARAVLADYGYTF.

This clone was observed a few times. J is TRBJ2-1 and V is TRBV28; 7 nucleotides agree with TRBD2. The trim removed 8 bases at V and 2 bases at J, leaving 6 bases unmatched. Germline V lookup: CDR1 MDHEN, CDR2 SYDVKM. CDR3 length: 14 amino acids. The CDR3, as DNA: TGTGCCAGCGGTAAGCGGGGAACCTACAATGAGCAGTTCTTC. Translation: CASGKRGTYNEQFF.

This clone was seen just once. This chain uses TRBV7-2 with TRBJ2-3; D call uncertain. CDR1 and CDR2 from the germline V gene are SGHTA and FQGNSA. The CDR3 consists of 14 residues. Trimming shortened V by 5 bases and J by 1 base, and 10 bases separated the two germline ends. The CDR3 here is CASSPNTGTDTQYF. The CDR3, as DNA: TGTGCCAGCAGCCCCAATACGGGCACAGATACGCAGTATTTT.

This clone was seen only a few times. The gene calls are TRBV18 and TRBJ2-7; no firm D call. Germline CDR1 and CDR2: KGHSH and LQKENI. Trimming shortened V by 2 bases and J by 4 bases, and 12 bases separated the two germline ends. The CDR3 consists of 14 residues. CDR3 nucleotide sequence: TGTGCCAGCTCACCATTAGGCTCCGCATACGAGCAGTACTTC. This sequence encodes CASSPLGSAYEQYF.

This clone has more than one count but fewer than ten. The chain links TRBV6-6 to TRBJ2-7, with TRBD1 matching 7 bases. V was clipped by 2 bases and J by 2 bases; unmatched bases: 0. CDR3 length: 13 residues. Germline V lookup: CDR1 MNHNY, CDR2 SVGAGI (reference sequence). The CDR3 coding sequence is TGTGCCAGCAGTTACGACAGGGCCTACGAGCAGTACTTC. Protein sequence: CASSYDRAYEQYF.

There are a few counts of this clone. The same CDR3 arises from other DNA sequences in this sample as well. The rearrangement links TRBV7-9 to TRBJ2-3, with D possibly matching TRBD2 (5 bases). Trimming stripped 5 bases from V and 0 bases from J, with 12 bases between. The length of the CDR3 is 15 residues. In germline, CDR1 is SEHNR, CDR2 FQNEAQ (reference sequence). CDR3 nucleotide sequence: TGTGCCAGCAGCCCTCTAGCAAGTAGCACAGATACGCAGTATTTT. This gives the protein CASSPLASSTDTQYF.

This clone was seen a handful of times. This sample also contains other DNA sequences that code for the same CDR3. The chain is built from TRBV5-1 and TRBJ2-7; D is unclear. The CDR3 is 14 amino acids. V lost 0 bases to trimming and J lost 3 bases, with 10 bases between them. Germline CDR1 is SGHRS and CDR2 is YFSETQ. CDR3 region: CASSLGTASYEQYF. The CDR3 nucleotides read TGCGCCAGCAGCTTGGGCACAGCGAGCTACGAGCAGTACTTC.

This chain connects TRBV29-1 to TRBJ1-6; 10 bases map to TRBD1. The length of the CDR3 is 14 residues. V dropped 6 bases and J dropped 7; count of bases not matched to a gene: 6. The germline V gene encodes CDR1 SQVTM and CDR2 ANQGSEA. DNA of the CDR3: TGCAGCGTCCCCGGGACAGGGGAAAATTCACCCCTCCACTTT. Translating gives CSVPGTGENSPLHF.

This clone was recorded a few times. The CDR3 spells CASSLSPPGGGTDTQYF. The CDR3 region has the DNA TGCGCCAGCAGCTTGTCCCCACCCGGTGGTGGCACAGATACGCAGTATTTT. The chain combines TRBV5-1 with TRBJ2-3; unclear D gene. The CDR3 consists of 17 residues. Trimming pared 1 base from V and 1 base from J, leaving 16 bases between. CDR1 is SGHRS, CDR2 YFSETQ, per germline.

This chain uses TRBV11-2 with TRBJ2-7, with D tentatively TRBD1 (6 bases). The CDR3 is 14 amino acids. The V end was cut by 5 bases, the J end by 4 bases, with 15 bases between. Per germline, CDR1 SGHAT and CDR2 FQNNGV. The CDR3 nucleotides are TGTGCCAGCAGCCAAAACAGGGCTGTATACGAGCAGTACTTC. Translated: CASSQNRAVYEQYF. The complete variable domain, with remaining parts taken from reference TRBV11-2 and TRBJ2-7, reads EAGVAQSPRYKIIEKRQSVAFWCNPISGHATLYWYQQILGQGPKLLIQFQNNGVVDDSQLPKDRFSAERLKGVDSTLKIQPAKLEDSAVYLCASSQNRAVYEQYFGPGTRLTVT.

V gene TRBV6-1 combines with J gene TRBJ1-5; 8 bases line up with TRBD1. The trim removed 5 bases at V and 6 bases at J, leaving 6 bases unmatched. The CDR3 totals 14 residues. Per germline, CDR1 MNHNS and CDR2 SASEGT. In DNA, the CDR3 is TGTGCCAGCAGTTCTTCAGGGGGCGGTCAGCCCCAGCATTTT. It translates to CASSSSGGGQPQHF.

The chain links TRBV28 to TRBJ1-5; no reliable D call. The CDR3 sequence is 15 residues long. Trimming cost V 4 bases and J 5 bases, with 15 bases left between them. Per germline, CDR1 MDHEN and CDR2 SYDVKM. The CDR3 DNA follows: TGTGCCAGCAGTTCCCCGCTCCGGGGTCATCAGCCCCAGCATTTT. It translates to CASSSPLRGHQPQHF.

This clone was detected only a few times. The V gene is TRBV10-3, the J gene TRBJ1-2; no definite D call. Trimming took off 2 bases at V and 8 bases at J, with 18 bases between the two ends. Germline lookup yields CDR1 ENHRY and CDR2 SYGVKD. The CDR3 spans 15 residues. The CDR3 DNA is TGTGCCATCAGTGAGGAAGAGGGTTTAAGTTACGGCTACACCTTC. Translated, it gives CAISEEEGLSYGYTF.

Only a few counts were recorded for this clone. The chain couples TRBV20-1 to TRBJ2-1; TRBD1 might be the D (5 bases). V gave up 5 bases and J gave up 9 bases, with 11 bases separating them. The CDR3 sequence is 11 residues long. Germline V gene sequence: CDR1 DFQATT, CDR2 SNEGSKA (reference sequence). The CDR3 sequence is CSAPGQVEQFF. The CDR3 nucleotides read TGCAGTGCTCCCGGACAAGTTGAGCAGTTCTTC.

This clone was counted a few times. The same CDR3 is also encoded by other DNA sequences in this sample. The chain uses TRBV10-3 and TRBJ1-6; D may be TRBD1 (5 bases). Looked up from germline, CDR1 is ENHRY and CDR2 is SYGVKD. This CDR3 has 16 residues. V lost 0 bases and J lost 8, with 14 bases in between. CDR3 region: CAISESGQGRDSPLHF. In DNA form, the CDR3 reads TGTGCCATCAGTGAGTCCGGTCAGGGTCGGGATTCACCCCTCCACTTT.

This clone was seen a handful of times. The J gene is TRBJ1-2, the V gene TRBV7-9; TRBD1 matches 8 bases. Germline lookup yields CDR1 SEHNR and CDR2 FQNEAQ (reference sequence). The CDR3 covers 16 residues. The ends lost 0 bases at V and 4 bases at J; junction bases unmatched: 7. DNA of the CDR3: TGTGCCAGCAGCTTAGCGGGGCGACAGGGGTCCTATGGCTACACCTTC. It specifies CASSLAGRQGSYGYTF.

The V gene is TRBV29-1, the J gene TRBJ2-5, with 7 bases aligning to TRBD2. The CDR3 has 12 residues. The trim removed 8 bases at V and 3 bases at J, leaving 6 bases unmatched. Germline lookup yields CDR1 SQVTM and CDR2 ANQGSEA. The CDR3 DNA reads as TGCAGCATCCGGGGAGGGGAAGAGACCCAGTACTTC. Amino acid sequence: CSIRGGEETQYF. Drawing the rest from reference TRBV29-1 and TRBJ2-5, the complete variable domain is SAVISQKPSRDICQRGTSLTIQCQVDSQVTMMFWYRQQPGQSLTLIATANQGSEATYESGFVIDKFPISRPNLTFSTLTVSNMSPEDSSIYLCSIRGGEETQYFGPGTRLLVL.

The J gene is TRBJ1-5, the V gene TRBV5-1; D is unresolved. V lost 0 bases, J lost 0 bases, and 10 bases lay in between. The germline V gene encodes CDR1 SGHRS and CDR2 YFSETQ. The CDR3 is 16 residues long. CDR3 DNA: TGCGCCAGCAGCTTGGCCCAGAAATATAGCAATCAGCCCCAGCATTTT. Translation gives CASSLAQKYSNQPQHF.

Details on this clone: The sample has other DNA sequences that encode this CDR3 too. The gene calls are TRBV6-5 and TRBJ1-5; unclear D gene. CDR1 and CDR2 (germline): MNHEY, SVGAGI. The CDR3 has 14 residues. V gave up 0 bases and J gave up 1 base, with 4 bases separating them. For the CDR3, the DNA is TGTGCCAGCAGTTACTCGGGGAGCAATCAGCCCCAGCATTTT. This sequence encodes CASSYSGSNQPQHF.

Concerning this clone: The same CDR3 also results from other DNA sequences found in this sample. J is TRBJ1-3 and V is TRBV29-1; D is unclear. V was trimmed by 4 bases and J by 4 bases, leaving 8 bases between them. Germline V gene sequence: CDR1 SQVTM, CDR2 ANQGSEA. The CDR3 is 12 amino acids. The CDR3 loop reads CSVAVSGNTIYF. CDR3 nucleotide sequence: TGCAGCGTTGCCGTTTCGGGAAACACCATATATTTT.

The rearrangement uses TRBV9 and TRBJ2-3; 7 positions match TRBD2. Germline CDR1 SGDLS, CDR2 YYNGEE. Trimming cost V 4 bases and J 2 bases; bases outside gene matches: 4. This CDR3 has 14 residues. In nucleotides, the CDR3 is TGTGCCAGCAGCAGGGAGGGACTCACAGATACGCAGTATTTT. Its protein is CASSREGLTDTQYF.

This chain uses TRBV9 with TRBJ2-3, with 9 positions matching TRBD1. With V trimmed by 4 bases and J by 0 bases, 3 bases remained unmatched. Germline V gene data show CDR1 as SGDLS and CDR2 as YYNGEE. The CDR3 loop spans 15 amino acids. The CDR3 reads CASSRTGASTDTQYF. The DNA for the CDR3 is TGTGCCAGCAGCCGGACAGGGGCTAGCACAGATACGCAGTATTTT. The whole variable domain, remainder taken from reference TRBV9 and TRBJ2-3, is DSGVTQTPKHLITATGQRVTLRCSPRSGDLSVYWYQQSLDQGLQFLIQYYNGEERAKGNILERFSAQQFPDLHSELNLSSLELGDSALYFCASSRTGASTDTQYFGPGTRLTVL.

This clone has only a few counts. This chain links TRBV7-2 with TRBJ2-2; weak D call: TRBD1 (7 bases). From germline, CDR1 is SGHTA and CDR2 FQGNSA. The CDR3 length is 17 residues. Trimming removed 4 bases from V and 2 bases from J, with 17 bases in between. In DNA, the CDR3 is TGTGCCAGCAGCTCTGGACGGGGGACAGTAAACACCGGGGAGCTGTTTTTT. This translates into CASSSGRGTVNTGELFF.

This clone was seen only a few times. CDR3 in DNA: TGTGCCAGCAGCTTGGATCCAGGGGCTCCCTACGAGCAGTACTTC. Protein: CASSLDPGAPYEQYF. The genes are TRBV5-4 and TRBJ2-7, with D perhaps matching TRBD1 (6 bases). The length of the CDR3 is 15 residues. CDR1 and CDR2 (germline): SGHNT, YYREEE (reference sequence). Trimming cost V 0 bases and J 2 bases, with 12 bases left between them.

The chain employs TRBV7-2 and TRBJ2-3; D gene ambiguous. The CDR3 totals 14 residues. Deletions cut 5 bases from V and 2 bases from J, with 11 bases between. The V gene's germline CDR1 is SGHTA and CDR2 FQGNSA. CDR3 loop: CASSRQSNTDTQYF. For the CDR3, the DNA is TGTGCCAGCAGCCGGCAAAGTAACACAGATACGCAGTATTTT.